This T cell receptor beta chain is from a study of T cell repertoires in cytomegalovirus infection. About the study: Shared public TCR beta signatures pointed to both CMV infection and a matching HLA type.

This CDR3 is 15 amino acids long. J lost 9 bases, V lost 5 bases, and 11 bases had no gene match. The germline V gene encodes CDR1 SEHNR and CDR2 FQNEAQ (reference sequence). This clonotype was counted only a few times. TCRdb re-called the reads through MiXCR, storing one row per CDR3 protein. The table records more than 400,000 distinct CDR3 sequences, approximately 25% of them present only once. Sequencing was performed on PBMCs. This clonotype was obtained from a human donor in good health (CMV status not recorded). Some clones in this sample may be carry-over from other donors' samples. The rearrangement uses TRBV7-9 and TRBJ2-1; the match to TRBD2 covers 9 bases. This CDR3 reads CASSPLAGKVGEQFF. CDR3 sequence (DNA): TGTGCCAGCAGCCCACTAGCGGGCAAAGTAGGTGAGCAGTTCTTC.